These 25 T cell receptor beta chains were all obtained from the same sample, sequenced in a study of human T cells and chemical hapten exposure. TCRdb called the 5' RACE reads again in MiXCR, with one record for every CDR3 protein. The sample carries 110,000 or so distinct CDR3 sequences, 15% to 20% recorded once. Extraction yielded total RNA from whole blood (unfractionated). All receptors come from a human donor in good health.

CDR3 nucleotide sequence: TGTGCCAGCAGCTTGGGCACGTCAATAGCCAAAAACATTCAGTACTTC. This encodes CASSLGTSIAKNIQYF. The gene calls are TRBV11-2 and TRBJ2-4; D is uncertain. The germline CDR1 and CDR2 sequences are SGHAT and FQNNGV. The CDR3 runs to 16 residues. V lost 3 bases, J lost 0 bases, and 12 bases lay in between.

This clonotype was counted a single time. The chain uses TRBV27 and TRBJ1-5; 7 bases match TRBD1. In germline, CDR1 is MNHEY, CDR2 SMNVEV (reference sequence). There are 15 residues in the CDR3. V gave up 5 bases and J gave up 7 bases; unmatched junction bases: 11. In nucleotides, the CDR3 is TGTGCCAGCAGTGTGACAGGGAAAGGCGGGCAGCCCCAGCATTTT. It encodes CASSVTGKGGQPQHF.

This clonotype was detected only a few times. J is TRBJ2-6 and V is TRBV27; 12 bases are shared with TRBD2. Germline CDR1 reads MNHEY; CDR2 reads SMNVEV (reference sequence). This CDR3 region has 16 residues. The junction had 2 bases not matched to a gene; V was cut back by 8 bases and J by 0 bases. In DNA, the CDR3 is TGTGCCAGCCGGACTAGCGGGGCCTCTGGGGCCAACGTCCTGACTTTC. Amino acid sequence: CASRTSGASGANVLTF. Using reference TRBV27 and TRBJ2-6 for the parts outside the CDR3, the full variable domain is EAQVTQNPRYLITVTGKKLTVTCSQNMNHEYMSWYRQDPGLGLRQIYYSMNVEVTDKGDVPEGYKVSRKEKRNFPLILESPSPNQTSLYFCASRTSGASGANVLTFGAGSRLTVL.

The CDR3 here is CASSLDGKDNEKLFF. Here the CDR3 DNA reads TGTGCCAGCAGCTTGGATGGGAAGGATAATGAAAAACTGTTTTTT. This rearrangement joins TRBV5-6 to TRBJ1-4; D not resolved. V was cut by 0 bases and J by 4 bases, with 10 bases left in between. Germline V gives CDR1 SGHDT, CDR2 YYEEEE. This CDR3 is built from 15 residues.

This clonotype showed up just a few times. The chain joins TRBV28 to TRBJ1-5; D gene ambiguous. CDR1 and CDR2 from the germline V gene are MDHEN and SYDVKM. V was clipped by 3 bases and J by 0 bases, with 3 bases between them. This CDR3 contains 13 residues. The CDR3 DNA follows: TGTGCCAGCAGTTTGAATAGCAATCAGCCCCAGCATTTT. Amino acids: CASSLNSNQPQHF.

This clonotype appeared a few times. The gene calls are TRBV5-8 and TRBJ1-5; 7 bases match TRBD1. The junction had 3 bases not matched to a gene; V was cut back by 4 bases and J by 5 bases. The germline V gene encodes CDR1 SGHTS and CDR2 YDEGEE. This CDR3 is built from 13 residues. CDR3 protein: CASSKDRDQPQHF. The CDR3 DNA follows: TGTGCCAGCAGCAAAGACAGGGATCAGCCCCAGCATTTT.

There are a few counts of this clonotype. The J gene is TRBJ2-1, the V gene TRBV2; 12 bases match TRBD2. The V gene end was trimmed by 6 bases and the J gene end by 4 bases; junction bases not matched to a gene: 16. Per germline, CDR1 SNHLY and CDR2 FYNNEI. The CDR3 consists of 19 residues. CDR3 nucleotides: TGTGCCAGCAGGGACGGGACTAGCGGGTCTTGGGGCCTTTACAATGAGCAGTTCTTC. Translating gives CASRDGTSGSWGLYNEQFF.

As DNA, the CDR3 is TGTGCCAGCAGCCAAGGACGGCGTGAAGCTTTCTTT. Residues: CASSQGRREAFF. The chain is built from TRBV7-9 and TRBJ1-1; unclear D gene. The CDR3 spans 12 residues. With 5 bases removed from V and 7 bases from J, the gap between germline ends came to 11 bases. Germline V gene data show CDR1 as SEHNR and CDR2 as FQNEAQ (reference sequence).

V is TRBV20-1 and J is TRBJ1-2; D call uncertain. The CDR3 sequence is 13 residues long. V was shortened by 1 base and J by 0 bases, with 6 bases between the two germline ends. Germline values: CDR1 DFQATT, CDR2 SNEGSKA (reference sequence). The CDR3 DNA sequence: TGCAGTGCTAGAGGGGTAGCTAACTATGGCTACACCTTC. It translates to CSARGVANYGYTF.

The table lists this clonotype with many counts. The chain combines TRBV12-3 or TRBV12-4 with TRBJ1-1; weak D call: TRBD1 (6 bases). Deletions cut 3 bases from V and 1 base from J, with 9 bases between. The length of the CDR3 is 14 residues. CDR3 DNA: TGTGCCAGCAGTTTTTGGGGGCAGAACACTGAAGCTTTCTTT. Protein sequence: CASSFWGQNTEAFF.

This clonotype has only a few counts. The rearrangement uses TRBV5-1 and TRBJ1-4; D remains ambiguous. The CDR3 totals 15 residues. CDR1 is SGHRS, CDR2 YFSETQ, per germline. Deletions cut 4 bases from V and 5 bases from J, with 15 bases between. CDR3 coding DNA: TGCGCCAGCAGCCAGCGGGAGGCGGGCAATGAAAAACTGTTTTTT. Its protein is CASSQREAGNEKLFF.

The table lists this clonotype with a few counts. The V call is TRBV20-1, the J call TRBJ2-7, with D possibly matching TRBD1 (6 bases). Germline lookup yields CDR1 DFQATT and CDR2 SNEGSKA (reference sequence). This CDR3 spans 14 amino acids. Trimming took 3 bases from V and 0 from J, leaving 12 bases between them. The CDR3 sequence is CSASQGLLSYEQYF. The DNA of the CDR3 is TGCAGTGCTAGTCAGGGGCTACTCTCCTACGAGCAGTACTTC.

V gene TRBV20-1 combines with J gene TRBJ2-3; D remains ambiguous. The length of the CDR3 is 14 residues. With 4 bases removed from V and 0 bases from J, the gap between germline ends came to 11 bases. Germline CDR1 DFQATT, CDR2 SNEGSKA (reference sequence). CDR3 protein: CSANRRSSTDTQYF. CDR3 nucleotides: TGCAGTGCTAACCGCAGGTCTAGCACAGATACGCAGTATTTT.

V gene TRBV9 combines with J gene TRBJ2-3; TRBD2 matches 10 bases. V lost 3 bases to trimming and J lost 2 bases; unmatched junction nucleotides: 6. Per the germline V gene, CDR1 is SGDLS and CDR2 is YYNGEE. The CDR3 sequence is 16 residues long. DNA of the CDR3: TGTGCCAGCAGCGCCCGGACTAGCGGATACACAGATACGCAGTATTTT. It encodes CASSARTSGYTDTQYF.

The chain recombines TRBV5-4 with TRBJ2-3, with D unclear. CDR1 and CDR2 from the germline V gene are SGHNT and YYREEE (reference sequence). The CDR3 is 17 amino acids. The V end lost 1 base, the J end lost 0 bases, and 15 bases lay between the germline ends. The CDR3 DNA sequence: TGTGCCAGCAGCTTGCCCGCTAAGGGTTGGAGCACAGATACGCAGTATTTT. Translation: CASSLPAKGWSTDTQYF.

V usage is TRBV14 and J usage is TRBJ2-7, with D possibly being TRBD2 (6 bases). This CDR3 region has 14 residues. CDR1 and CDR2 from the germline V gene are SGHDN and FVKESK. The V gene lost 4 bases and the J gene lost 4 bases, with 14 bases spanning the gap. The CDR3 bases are TGTGCCAGCAGCCTGGGACTCCGCCGATACGAGCAGTACTTC. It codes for CASSLGLRRYEQYF. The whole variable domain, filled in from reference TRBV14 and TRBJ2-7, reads EAGVTQFPSHSVIEKGQTVTLRCDPISGHDNLYWYRRVMGKEIKFLLHFVKESKQDESGMPNNRFLAERTGGTYSTLKVQPAELEDSGVYFCASSLGLRRYEQYFGPGTRLTVT.

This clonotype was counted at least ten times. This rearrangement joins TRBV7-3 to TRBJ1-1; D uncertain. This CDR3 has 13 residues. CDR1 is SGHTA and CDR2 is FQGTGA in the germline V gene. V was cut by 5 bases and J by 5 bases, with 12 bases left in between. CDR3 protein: CASSLTGLTEAFF. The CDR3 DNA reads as TGTGCCAGCAGCCTCACGGGATTGACTGAAGCTTTCTTT.

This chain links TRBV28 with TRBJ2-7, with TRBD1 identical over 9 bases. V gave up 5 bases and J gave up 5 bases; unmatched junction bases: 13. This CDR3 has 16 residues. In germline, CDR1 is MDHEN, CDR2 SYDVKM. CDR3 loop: CASSPGPGTGPHEQYF. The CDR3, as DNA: TGTGCCAGCAGTCCAGGTCCCGGGACAGGGCCCCACGAGCAGTACTTC.

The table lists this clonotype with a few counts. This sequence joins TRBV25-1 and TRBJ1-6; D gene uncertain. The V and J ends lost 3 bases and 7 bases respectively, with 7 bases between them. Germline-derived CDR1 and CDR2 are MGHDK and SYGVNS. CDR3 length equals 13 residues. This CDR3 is CASSETRNSPLHF. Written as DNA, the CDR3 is TGTGCCAGCAGTGAGACCCGAAATTCACCCCTCCACTTT.

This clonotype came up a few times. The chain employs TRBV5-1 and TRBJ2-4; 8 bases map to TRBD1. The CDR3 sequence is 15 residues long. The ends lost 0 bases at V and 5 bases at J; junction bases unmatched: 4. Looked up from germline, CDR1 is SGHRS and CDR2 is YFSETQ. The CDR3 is CASSLGAGGQNIQYF. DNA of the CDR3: TGCGCCAGCAGCTTGGGGGCAGGGGGCCAAAACATTCAGTACTTC.

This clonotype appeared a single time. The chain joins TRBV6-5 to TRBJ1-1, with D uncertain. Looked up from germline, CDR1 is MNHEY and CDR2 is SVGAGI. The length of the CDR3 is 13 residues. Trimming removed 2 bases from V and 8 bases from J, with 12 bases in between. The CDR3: CASSYGDRLEAFF. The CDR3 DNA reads TGTGCCAGCAGTTACGGGGATCGACTAGAAGCTTTCTTT.

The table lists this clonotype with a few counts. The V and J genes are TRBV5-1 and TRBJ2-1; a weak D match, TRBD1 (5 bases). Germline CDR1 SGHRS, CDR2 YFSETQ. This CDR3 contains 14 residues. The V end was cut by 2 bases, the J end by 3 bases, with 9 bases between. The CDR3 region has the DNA TGCGCCAGCAGCTTAGGGGCAGACTACAATGAGCAGTTCTTC. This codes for CASSLGADYNEQFF.

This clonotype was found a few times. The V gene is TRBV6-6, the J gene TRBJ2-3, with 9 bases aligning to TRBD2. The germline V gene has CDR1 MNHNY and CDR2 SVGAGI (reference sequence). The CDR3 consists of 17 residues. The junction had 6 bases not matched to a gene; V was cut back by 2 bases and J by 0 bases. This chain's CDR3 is CASSYLASGDSTDTQYF. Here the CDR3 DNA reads TGTGCCAGCAGTTACCTGGCTAGCGGGGATAGCACAGATACGCAGTATTTT.

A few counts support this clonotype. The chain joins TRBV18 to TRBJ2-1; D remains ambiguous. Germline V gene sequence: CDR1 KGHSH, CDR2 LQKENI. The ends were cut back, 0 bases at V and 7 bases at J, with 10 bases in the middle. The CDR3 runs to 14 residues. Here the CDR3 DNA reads TGTGCCAGCTCACCACCGCCCCTAGGGAATGAGCAGTTCTTC. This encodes CASSPPPLGNEQFF.

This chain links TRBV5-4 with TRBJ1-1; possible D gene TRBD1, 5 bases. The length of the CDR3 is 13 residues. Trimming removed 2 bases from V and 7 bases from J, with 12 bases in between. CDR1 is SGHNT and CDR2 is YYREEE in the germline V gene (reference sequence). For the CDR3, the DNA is TGTGCCAGCAGCTTCGCGGGACGGGATGAAGCTTTCTTT. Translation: CASSFAGRDEAFF. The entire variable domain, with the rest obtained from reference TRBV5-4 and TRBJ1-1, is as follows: ETGVTQSPTHLIKTRGQQVTLRCSSQSGHNTVSWYQQALGQGPQFIFQYYREEENGRGNFPPRFSGLQFPNYSSELNVNALELDDSALYLCASSFAGRDEAFFGQGTRLTVV.